This TCR beta chain was retrieved from a study of shared clonotypes between healthy human individuals. About the study: Per donor, CD8 memory used one plate, CD8 naive used two, CD4 memory used three and CD4 naive used three.

Sequencing was performed with immunoSEQ multiplex PCR; in TCRdb, only in-frame clones are kept and a portion is missing. This sample has 800,000 to 950,000 clones, with 96% found just once. This CDR3 has 16 residues. CDR1 and CDR2 (germline): SNHLY, FYNNEI. The V and J ends lost 4 bases and 1 base respectively, with 15 bases between them. Naive CD8 cells lacked CD45RO, underwent positive selection for CCR7 and left out terminally differentiated effector memory CD45RA+ cells. Study conclusions and caveats: Only blood was sampled; tissue repertoires likely differ.

Concerning this clone: Its antigen is still unknown.

The source is a man aged 25-40 years in good health. This chain links TRBV2 with TRBJ2-3; D is possibly TRBD2 (5 bases). The sequenced material came from naive CD8+ T cells sorted from blood. DNA for the CDR3: TGTGCCAGCAGTGCCGAGGTGGGAGCACGCACAGATACGCAGTATTTT. This translates into CASSAEVGARTDTQYF.